This entry describes one T cell receptor beta chain. The CDR3 is 13 residues long. Germline values: CDR1 SEHNR, CDR2 FQNEAQ (reference sequence). Trimming pared 0 bases from V and 7 bases from J, leaving 7 bases between. Here immunoSEQ multiplex PCR was the method, and the copy in TCRdb shows in-frame clones only, minus some. The table includes about 210,000 clones, approximately 86% detected once. This sample stems from a study of blood T cell repertoires in COVID-19. This TCR was recovered from a man aged 18-30 years with active or convalescent COVID-19. Specimen: peripheral blood. The chain couples TRBV7-9 to TRBJ2-4, with D perhaps matching TRBD2 (6 bases). Written as DNA, the CDR3 is TGTGCCAGCAGCTTAGCGGCGGGGAACATTCAGTACTTC. Amino acids: CASSLAAGNIQYF.